The source of this T cell receptor (beta chain) is a study of CD8 T cells in Susac syndrome. Sequencing of TCR beta covered CD8+ and CD4+ T cells obtained from blood. With random hexamers, reverse transcription was performed on about 0.45 to 1 ug of RNA. Amplification of TCR beta CDR3 used immunoSEQ multiplex PCR across 54 Vbeta and 13 Jbeta. TCRdb analysed the immunoSEQ multiplex PCR reads with MiXCR anew, one entry per CDR3 protein. The sample has roughly 160,000 distinct CDR3 sequences; about 96% are singletons. Germline V gene data show CDR1 as GTSNPN and CDR2 as SVGIG (reference sequence). The V and J ends lost 0 bases and 4 bases respectively, with 12 bases between them. This CDR3 contains 14 residues.

The rearrangement uses TRBV30 and TRBJ1-2; D is unresolved. The sequence was obtained from a human donor with Susac syndrome. The sample comprised CD4+ T cells from PBMCs. The CDR3 DNA follows: TGTGCCTGGAGTGTAGTCCCGGCGGGCTATGGCTACACCTTC. Its protein product is CAWSVVPAGYGYTF.